Listed below are T cell receptor beta chains from one sample, sequenced in a study of high-grade serous ovarian cancer treatment subgroups. Method: immunoSEQ multiplex PCR; TCRdb's copy keeps in-frame clones and lacks some. The table has around 3,500 clones, over 65% seen once. The specimen sequenced was tumor tissue. The receptors shown here come from a human donor with high-grade serous ovarian cancer. Each CDR3 is given with its conserved first and last residue. A D gene is named only where the DNA matches it firmly. Clone sizes are given selectively: once, few, many, or a class where the clone is expanded.

>-|few|TRBV4-3
CASSPLGRVNGEQFF
>-|few|TRBV30
CAWSMTEAEAFF
>-|-|TRBV14
CASSQVRAGSTDTQYF
>-|-|TRBV11-2
CASSTDLATTSTDTQYF
>-|-|TRBV5-4
CASSPSGHINSPLHF
>-|once|TRBV18
CASSPGYTGVEQFF
>-|-|TRBV7-3
CASSLLGASSGANVLTF
>-|-|TRBV10-1
CASRGGRVADEQFF
>TRBD1|few|TRBV10-3
CAISDPGQAETQYF
>-|-|TRBV28
CASSFAWVEDEKLFF
>-|-|TRBV6-4
CASFPGITDTQYF
>-|-|TRBV27
CASSLSHGNQPQHF
>TRBD2|-|TRBV4-1
CASSPVGSGRDIQYF
>-|-|TRBV10-3
CATQSPSSYEQYF
>-|-|TRBV5-4
CASSSPPGAGMNTEAFF
>TRBD2|-|TRBV5-4
CASRSLAEDYNEQFF
>-|-|TRBV13
CASSLSQYQPQHF
>TRBD1|-|TRBV5-4
CASSNRDRGTDTQYF
>-|-|TRBV7-3
CASSKEVQTPQYF
>TRBD2|-|TRBV4-2
CASSRGGEETQYF
>TRBD1|-|TRBV7-9
CASSEGTGDDEQYF
>-|-|TRBV27
CASSLAWNTGELFF
>TRBD1|-|TRBV25-1
CASRGQGRRETEAFF
>-|-|TRBV4-3
CASSRYLLSYEQYF
>-|-|TRBV19
CASSEGAGNTIYF
>TRBD1|-|TRBV19
CASSPSSRGLEQPQHF
>-|-|TRBV5-4
CASMRPGDYEQYF
>-|-|TRBV28
CASSSPSTGSGYTF
>TRBD2|-|TRBV18
CASSRGLAGDEQFF
>-|-|TRBV9
CASSVSERPYEQYF
>-|-|TRBV5-4
CASSVLERAGELFF
>-|-|TRBV2
CASSGQRSGYNEQFF
>TRBD2|-|TRBV7-9
CASSSGLAGPNTGELFF
>-|once|TRBV7-3
CASSNSLAGDEQFF
>-|-|TRBV2
CASGKVQGAGEQYF
>-|-|TRBV5-6
CASSDQNYEQYF
>TRBD2|-|TRBV30
CAWSGSGRSPEQYF
>-|-|TRBV10-2
CASNRGSTDTQYF
>-|-|TRBV27
CASSLSHRGHGQFF
>TRBD1|-|TRBV27
CASRNRGINTEAFF
>TRBD1|few|TRBV5-5
CASSSRQGQELYNSPLHF
>-|-|TRBV4-3
CASSPTYAAWDYNEQFF
>-|-|TRBV30
CAWRVPSASYEQYF
>-|once|TRBV7-5
CASSFAGGTTGELFF
>TRBD2|once|TRBV7-8
CASSPRTSQETQYF
>TRBD1|once|TRBV18
CASSKLTGEGTEAFF